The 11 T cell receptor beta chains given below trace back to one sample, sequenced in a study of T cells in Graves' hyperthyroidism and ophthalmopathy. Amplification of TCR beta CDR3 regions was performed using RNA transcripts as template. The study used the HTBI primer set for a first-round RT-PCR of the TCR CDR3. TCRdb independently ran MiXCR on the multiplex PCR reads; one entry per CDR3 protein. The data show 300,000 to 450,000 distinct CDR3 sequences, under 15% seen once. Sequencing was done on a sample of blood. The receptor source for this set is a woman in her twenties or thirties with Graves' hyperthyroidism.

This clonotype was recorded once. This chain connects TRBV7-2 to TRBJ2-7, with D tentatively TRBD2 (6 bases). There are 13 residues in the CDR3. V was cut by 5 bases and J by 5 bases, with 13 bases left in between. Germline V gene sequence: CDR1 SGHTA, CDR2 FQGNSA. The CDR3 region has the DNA TGTGCCAGCAGCCGGACTACCAGACACGAGCAGTACTTC. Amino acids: CASSRTTRHEQYF.

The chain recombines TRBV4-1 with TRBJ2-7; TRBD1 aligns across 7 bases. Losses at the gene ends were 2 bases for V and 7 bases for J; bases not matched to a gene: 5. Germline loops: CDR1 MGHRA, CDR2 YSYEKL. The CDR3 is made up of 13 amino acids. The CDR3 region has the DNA TGCGCCAGCAGCCAATATCAACAGGGGGAGCAGTACTTC. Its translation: CASSQYQQGEQYF.

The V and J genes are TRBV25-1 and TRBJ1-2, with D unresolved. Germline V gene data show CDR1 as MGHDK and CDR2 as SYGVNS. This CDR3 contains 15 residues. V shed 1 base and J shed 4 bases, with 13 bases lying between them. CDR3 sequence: CASSELGEAPYGYTF. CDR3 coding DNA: TGTGCCAGCAGTGAATTAGGAGAGGCGCCCTATGGCTACACCTTC.

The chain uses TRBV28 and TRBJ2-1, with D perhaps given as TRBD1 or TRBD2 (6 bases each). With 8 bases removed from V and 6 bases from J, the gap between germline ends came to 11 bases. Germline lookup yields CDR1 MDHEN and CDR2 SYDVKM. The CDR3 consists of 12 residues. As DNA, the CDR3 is TGTGCCAGCGGGGGGCTAGGCAATGAGCAGTTCTTC. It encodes CASGGLGNEQFF. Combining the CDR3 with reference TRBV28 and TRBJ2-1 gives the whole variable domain DVKVTQSSRYLVKRTGEKVFLECVQDMDHENMFWYRQDPGLGLRLIYFSYDVKMKEKGDIPEGYSVSREKKERFSLILESASTNQTSMYLCASGGLGNEQFFGPGTRLTVL.

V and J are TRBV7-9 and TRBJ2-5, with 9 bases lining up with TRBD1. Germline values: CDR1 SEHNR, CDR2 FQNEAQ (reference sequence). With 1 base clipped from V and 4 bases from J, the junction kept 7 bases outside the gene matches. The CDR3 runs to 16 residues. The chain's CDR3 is CASSLGDRAFSETQYF. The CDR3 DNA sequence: TGTGCCAGCAGCTTAGGGGACAGGGCGTTTTCAGAGACCCAGTACTTC.

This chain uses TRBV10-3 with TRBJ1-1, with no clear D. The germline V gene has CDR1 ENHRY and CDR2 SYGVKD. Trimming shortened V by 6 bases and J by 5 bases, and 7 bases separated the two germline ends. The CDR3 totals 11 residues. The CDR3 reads CAISGETEAFF. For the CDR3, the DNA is TGTGCCATCAGCGGGGAGACTGAAGCTTTCTTT.

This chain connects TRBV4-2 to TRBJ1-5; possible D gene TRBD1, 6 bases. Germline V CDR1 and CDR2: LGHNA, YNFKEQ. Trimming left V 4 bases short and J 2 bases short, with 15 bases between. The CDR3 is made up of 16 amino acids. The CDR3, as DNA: TGTGCCAGCAGCCCAGGACAGAATCGAGGCAATCAGCCCCAGCATTTT. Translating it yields CASSPGQNRGNQPQHF.

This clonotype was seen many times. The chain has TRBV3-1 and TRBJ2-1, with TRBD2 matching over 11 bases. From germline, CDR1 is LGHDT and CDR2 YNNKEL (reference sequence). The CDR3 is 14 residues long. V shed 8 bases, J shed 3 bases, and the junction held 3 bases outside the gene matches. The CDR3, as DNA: TGTGCCAGCCATACTAGCGGGGGCTACAATGAGCAGTTCTTC. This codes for CASHTSGGYNEQFF.

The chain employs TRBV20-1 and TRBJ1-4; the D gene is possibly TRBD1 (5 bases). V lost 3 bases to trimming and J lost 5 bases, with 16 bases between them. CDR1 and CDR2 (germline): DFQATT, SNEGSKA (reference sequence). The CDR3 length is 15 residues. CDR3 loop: CSARSRGRVNEKLFF. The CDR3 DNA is TGCAGTGCTAGGAGCCGGGGCAGGGTAAATGAAAAACTGTTTTTT.

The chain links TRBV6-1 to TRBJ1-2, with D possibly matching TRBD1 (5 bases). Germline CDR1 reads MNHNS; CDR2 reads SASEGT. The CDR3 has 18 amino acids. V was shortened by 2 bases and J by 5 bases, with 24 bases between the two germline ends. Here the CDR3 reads CASSERIGRATGRYGYTF. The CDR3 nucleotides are TGTGCCAGCAGTGAAAGAATTGGCAGGGCGACCGGACGGTATGGCTACACCTTC.

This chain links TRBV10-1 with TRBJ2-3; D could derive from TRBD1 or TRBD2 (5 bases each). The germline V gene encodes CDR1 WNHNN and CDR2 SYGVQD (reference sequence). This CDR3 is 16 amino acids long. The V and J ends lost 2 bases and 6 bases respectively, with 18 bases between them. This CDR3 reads CASSEGVGLGTDTQYF. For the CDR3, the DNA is TGCGCCAGCAGTGAGGGAGTAGGACTGGGGACCGATACGCAGTATTTT.